A few counts support the clone carrying this T cell receptor (beta chain). The antigen is not known. The sample originates from a study of identical twins. Study conclusions and caveats: The models gave estimates that fell short of the out-of-frame TCR alpha sharing seen in monozygotic twins.

MiXCR, run by TCRdb on the 5' RACE reads, gives a single entry per CDR3 protein. The sample lists hundreds of thousands of distinct CDR3 sequences; 6.1% were seen once. Per the germline V gene, CDR1 is KGHDR and CDR2 is SFDVKD. The CDR3 totals 15 residues. J lost 4 bases, V lost 2 bases, and 1 base had no gene match. This clonotype originated in a man younger than 35 in good health. The source material was naive T cells sorted from blood. The chain carries TRBV24-1 and TRBJ2-5; 12 bases are shared with TRBD1. CDR3 region: CATSDSGQGAETQYF. CDR3 DNA: TGTGCCACCAGTGATTCGGGACAGGGGGCAGAGACCCAGTACTTC.